This TCR beta chain is from a study of T cell changes during pregnancy in multiple sclerosis. Comment on this clone: At the DNA level, this CDR3 is encoded by other sequences in the same sample as well.

V dropped 0 bases and J dropped 3; count of bases not matched to a gene: 3. Germline V gives CDR1 SGHRS, CDR2 YFSETQ. The CDR3 sequence is 14 residues long. The protocol was immunoSEQ multiplex PCR, while the TCRdb copy is restricted to in-frame clones and leaves out a portion. The sample lists about 89,000 clones; about 94% were seen once. This clonotype was obtained from a female donor in good health, enrolled as a control in a pregnancy study. The input for sequencing was peripheral blood, taken after pregnancy. J is TRBJ2-7 and V is TRBV5-1; 7 nucleotides line up with TRBD2. CDR3 protein: CASSLGGSSYEQYF. In nucleotides, the CDR3 is TGCGCCAGCAGCTTGGGCGGGAGTAGCTACGAGCAGTACTTC.